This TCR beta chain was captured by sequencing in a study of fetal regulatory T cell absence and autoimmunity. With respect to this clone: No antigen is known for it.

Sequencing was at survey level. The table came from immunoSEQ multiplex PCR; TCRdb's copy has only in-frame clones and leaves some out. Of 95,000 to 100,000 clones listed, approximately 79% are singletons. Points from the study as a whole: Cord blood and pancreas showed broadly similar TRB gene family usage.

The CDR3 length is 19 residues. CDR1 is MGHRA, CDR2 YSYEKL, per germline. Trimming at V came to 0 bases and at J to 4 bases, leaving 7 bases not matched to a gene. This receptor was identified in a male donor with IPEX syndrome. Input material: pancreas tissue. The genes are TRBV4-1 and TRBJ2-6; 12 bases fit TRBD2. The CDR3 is CASSQDWLAGGPGANVLTF. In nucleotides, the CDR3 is TGCGCCAGCAGCCAAGATTGGCTAGCGGGGGGGCCAGGGGCCAACGTCCTGACTTTC.